This passage covers 10 T cell receptor beta chains from one sample sequenced in a study of preoperative IRX-2 immunotherapy in early breast cancer (dated by TCRdb to between 2019 and 2020). Libraries were constructed by the immunoSEQ multiplex PCR assay. The table comes from immuneACCESS by way of TCRdb, which keeps in-frame sequences with V and J called. Part of the clones is missing from these tables; in studies checked, under half for an unresolved V gene and the rest for unknown reasons. The sample data list 20,000 to 30,000 clones, and about 87% of these were observed just once. The top ten hold roughly 29% of the sample. Taken with the paper, the label for treatment or condition translates to: preoperative locoregional IRX-2 cytokine immunotherapy. The sample here was tumor tissue, taken after IRX-2 immunotherapy. These receptors were collected from a human donor with breast cancer.

V and J are TRBV18 and TRBJ2-3; no clear D. Germline lookup yields CDR1 KGHSH and CDR2 LQKENI. V was trimmed by 3 bases and J by 7 bases, leaving 17 bases between them. The CDR3 totals 15 residues. The CDR3 here is CASSPSTSLGYTQYF. In DNA form, the CDR3 reads TGTGCCAGCTCACCTTCGACTTCGTTGGGATATACGCAGTATTTT. Drawing the rest from reference TRBV18 and TRBJ2-3, the complete variable domain is NAGVMQNPRHLVRRRGQEARLRCSPMKGHSHVYWYRQLPEEGLKFMVYLQKENIIDESGMPKERFSAEFPKEGPSILRIQQVVRGDSAAYFCASSPSTSLGYTQYFGPGTRLTVL.

The V and J genes are TRBV5-4 and TRBJ2-3, with TRBD1 matching over 9 bases. Germline CDR1 reads SGHNT; CDR2 reads YYREEE (reference sequence). After removal of 2 bases from V and 7 bases from J, the junction contained 8 bases not matched to a gene. The CDR3 loop spans 15 amino acids. This CDR3 is CASSFEQGARYTQYF. DNA of the CDR3: TGTGCCAGCAGCTTTGAACAGGGGGCTCGATATACGCAGTATTTT. Using reference TRBV5-4 and TRBJ2-3 for the parts outside the CDR3, the full variable domain is ETGVTQSPTHLIKTRGQQVTLRCSSQSGHNTVSWYQQALGQGPQFIFQYYREEENGRGNFPPRFSGLQFPNYSSELNVNALELDDSALYLCASSFEQGARYTQYFGPGTRLTVL.

This clone was seen a handful of times. This chain joins TRBV19 and TRBJ1-3, with 8 bases matching TRBD1. This CDR3 spans 14 amino acids. The V gene end was trimmed by 8 bases and the J gene end by 4 bases; junction bases not matched to a gene: 7. Germline assignment: CDR1 LNHDA and CDR2 SQIVND (reference sequence). For the CDR3, the DNA is TGTGCCAGTGAACGGACAGGGCCAGGAAACACCATATATTTT. The encoded protein is CASERTGPGNTIYF.

The sample holds one count of this clone. The chain couples TRBV7-2 to TRBJ1-2; no clear D gene. CDR1 and CDR2 from the germline V gene are SGHTA and FQGNSA. CDR3 length: 14 residues. Trimming shortened V by 5 bases and J by 3 bases, and 13 bases separated the two germline ends. DNA for the CDR3: TGTGCCAGCAGCCCGGGTCCGGAGGACTATGGCTACACCTTC. It yields the protein CASSPGPEDYGYTF.

The V gene is TRBV20-1, the J gene TRBJ2-5; no clear D. This CDR3 spans 11 amino acids. V shed 8 bases and J shed 0 bases, with 7 bases lying between them. Germline-derived CDR1 and CDR2 are DFQATT and SNEGSKA (reference sequence). For the CDR3, the DNA is TGCAGTCCGTTGTACCAAGAGACCCAGTACTTC. Protein product: CSPLYQETQYF.

The chain employs TRBV6-1 and TRBJ2-7; tentatively, D is TRBD1 (5 bases). The CDR3 totals 13 residues. Germline V lookup: CDR1 MNHNS, CDR2 SASEGT. Trimming shortened V by 8 bases and J by 3 bases, and 14 bases separated the two germline ends. In nucleotides, the CDR3 is TGTGCCAGCGGTAGGGGCCCGAACTACGAGCAGTACTTC. It specifies CASGRGPNYEQYF.

The chain links TRBV18 to TRBJ2-5; 9 bases align to TRBD2. The germline V gene encodes CDR1 KGHSH and CDR2 LQKENI. The CDR3 spans 16 residues. V lost 3 bases and J lost 0; bases outside the gene matches: 5. CDR3 coding DNA: TGTGCCAGCTCACCTCGGACTAGCGTGTACCAAGAGACCCAGTACTTC. It specifies CASSPRTSVYQETQYF.

The sample holds a few counts of this clone. The chain carries TRBV28 and TRBJ1-2; the D is unclear. The CDR3 sequence is 11 residues long. Germline CDR1 is MDHEN and CDR2 is SYDVKM. V was cut by 8 bases and J by 0 bases, with 4 bases left in between. The CDR3 coding sequence is TGTGCCAGCGCAGCTAACTATGGCTACACCTTC. This sequence encodes CASAANYGYTF.

This chain connects TRBV11-2 to TRBJ2-1, with D hard to call. The CDR3 consists of 13 residues. Germline assignment: CDR1 SGHAT and CDR2 FQNNGV. The ends were cut back, 0 bases at V and 8 bases at J, with 8 bases in the middle. The CDR3 loop is CASSLDRRDEQFF. In DNA form, the CDR3 reads TGTGCCAGCAGCTTAGATCGCCGGGATGAGCAGTTCTTC.

The chain employs TRBV6-6 and TRBJ1-1; TRBD1 matches 7 bases. The ends lost 0 bases at V and 3 bases at J; junction bases unmatched: 4. Looked up from germline, CDR1 is MNHNY and CDR2 is SVGAGI (reference sequence). The CDR3 covers 15 residues. The CDR3 DNA is TGTGCCAGCAGTTACTCCGGACAGGAATACACTGAAGCTTTCTTT. Translating gives CASSYSGQEYTEAFF.